Following are 30 T cell receptor beta chains from one sample sequenced in a study of neoadjuvant anti-PD-1 for oral cavity cancer (TCRdb year 2021). This sample's time point label indicates: before neoadjuvant nivolumab. Receptor libraries were prepared by the immunoSEQ multiplex PCR assay. The clones in this table, taken by TCRdb from immuneACCESS, are in-frame only. Not every clone is retained; where verified, under half of the shortfall comes from an unresolved V gene, and the cause of the rest is unknown. A total of about 6,700 clones appear in this sample, 72% of them only once. The ten largest clones add up to around 3% of the sample. Sequences were derived from PBMCs, sampled before nivolumab (anti-PD-1) treatment. The source of these receptors is a person aged 40-85 years with oral cavity squamous cell carcinoma.

This clone appeared a few times. This chain links TRBV10-2 with TRBJ1-5; D call uncertain. CDR3 size: 12 residues. CDR1 is WSHSY and CDR2 is SAAADI in the germline V gene. Trimming stripped 2 bases from V and 5 bases from J, with 4 bases between. The CDR3 loop reads CASSEMDQPQHF. The CDR3 DNA sequence: TGCGCCAGCAGTGAGATGGATCAGCCCCAGCATTTT.

This chain joins TRBV11-2 and TRBJ2-1; D remains unclear. Germline CDR1 and CDR2: SGHAT and FQNNGV. The CDR3 length is 15 residues. Trimming stripped 2 bases from V and 10 bases from J, with 18 bases between. In DNA, the CDR3 is TGTGCCAGCAGCTTAATCAACCAACTTAACACCGAGCAGTTCTTC. This encodes CASSLINQLNTEQFF.

This clone occurred a few times. The V and J genes are TRBV10-3 and TRBJ2-1, with TRBD2 as a possible D gene (6 bases). V dropped 4 bases and J dropped 5 bases, with 21 bases sitting between them. The CDR3 consists of 17 residues. Per germline, CDR1 ENHRY and CDR2 SYGVKD. CDR3 amino acids: CAISVIGGSWANNEQFF. DNA for the CDR3: TGTGCCATCAGTGTGATCGGGGGTTCTTGGGCTAACAATGAGCAGTTCTTC.

This clone appeared a few times. An end of the junction does not agree with germline; a read error may underlie this. This rearrangement joins TRBV4-2 to TRBJ2-7; the D gene is possibly TRBD1 (6 bases). Germline CDR1 reads LGHNA; CDR2 reads YNFKEQ. The CDR3 is 12 amino acids. The CDR3 coding sequence is TGTGCCAGCAGCCAAGATGTGGGGGCTCGGAACTTC. The encoded protein is CASSQDVGARNF.

This clone has a handful of counts. The chain has TRBV6-4 and TRBJ2-3, with 8 nucleotides matching TRBD2. The CDR3 consists of 16 residues. Germline V gives CDR1 MRHNA, CDR2 SNTAGT. Trimming removed 0 bases from V and 2 bases from J; junction bases left unmatched: 4. CDR3 region: CASSDSAGGSTDTQYF. The CDR3 DNA follows: TGTGCCAGCAGTGACTCGGCGGGGGGCTCCACAGATACGCAGTATTTT.

The rearrangement joins TRBV5-4 to TRBJ2-7; 7 bases agree with TRBD1. Germline-derived CDR1 and CDR2 are SGHNT and YYREEE (reference sequence). This CDR3 comprises 14 residues. After removal of 0 bases from V and 2 bases from J, the junction contained 2 bases not matched to a gene. The CDR3 DNA follows: TGTGCCAGCAGCTTGGACAGGGGCACCTACGAGCAGTACTTC. Protein product: CASSLDRGTYEQYF.

For the CDR3, the DNA is TGTGCCTGGAGTGTTTCGGGGAGTAATGGGGGCTACACCTTC. This sequence encodes CAWSVSGSNGGYTF. The chain is built from TRBV30 and TRBJ1-2; D call uncertain. This CDR3 has 14 residues. V was shortened by 0 bases and J by 8 bases, with 16 bases between the two germline ends. CDR1 and CDR2 (germline): GTSNPN, SVGIG (reference sequence).

On this clone: At one boundary the junction diverges from the germline segment, which might be a read error. The chain recombines TRBV5-5 with TRBJ1-1, with D perhaps TRBD1 (5 bases). This CDR3 comprises 15 residues. Germline CDR1 SGHKS, CDR2 YYEKEE (reference sequence). CDR3 region: CASSLFFGGNAEAFF. CDR3 sequence (DNA): TGTGCCAGCAGCTTGTTTTTCGGGGGGAACGCTGAAGCTTTCTTT.

The gene calls are TRBV5-6 and TRBJ1-1; TRBD1 aligns across 7 bases. The trim removed 0 bases at V and 2 bases at J, leaving 4 bases unmatched. The germline CDR1 and CDR2 sequences are SGHDT and YYEEEE. This CDR3 has 15 residues. The CDR3 sequence is CASSLEWDSNTEAFF. The CDR3 coding sequence is TGTGCCAGCAGCTTGGAGTGGGACAGCAACACTGAAGCTTTCTTT.

This chain uses TRBV29-1 with TRBJ1-1, with D perhaps TRBD1 (5 bases). This CDR3 is built from 13 residues. Germline V gene sequence: CDR1 SQVTM, CDR2 ANQGSEA. The germline V and J ends were trimmed by 7 bases and 4 bases, with 16 bases remaining between them. This chain's CDR3 is CSAEGAVGTEAFF. CDR3 bases: TGCAGCGCCGAAGGGGCCGTCGGCACTGAAGCTTTCTTT.

The chain combines TRBV4-3 with TRBJ2-1; tentatively, D is TRBD2 (6 bases). This CDR3 is built from 14 residues. Trimming took 4 bases from V and 8 from J, leaving 15 bases between them. CDR1 and CDR2 (germline): LGHNA, YSLEER. The CDR3 coding sequence is TGCGCCAGCAGCCCGGGGTTGTCTAGCGATGAGCAGTTCTTC. Amino acids: CASSPGLSSDEQFF.

The chain employs TRBV27 and TRBJ2-1; 10 nucleotides align to TRBD2. The CDR3 covers 17 residues. Germline V gene sequence: CDR1 MNHEY, CDR2 SMNVEV (reference sequence). Trimming at V came to 1 base and at J to 10 bases, leaving 13 bases not matched to a gene. The CDR3 region has the DNA TGTGCCAGCAGTTTATTGGCGAAGCGGGGGGGGTCATGGGAGCAGTTCTTC. This gives the protein CASSLLAKRGGSWEQFF.

The chain has TRBV5-1 and TRBJ2-7, with D maybe TRBD2 (6 bases). Germline V gives CDR1 SGHRS, CDR2 YFSETQ. Trimming cost V 6 bases and J 6 bases, with 19 bases left between them. The CDR3 covers 14 residues. The CDR3 nucleotides are TGCGCCAGCAAAGGGGCCGCGGGGATCGGCGAGCAGTACTTC. Its protein product is CASKGAAGIGEQYF. The variable domain in full, completed from reference TRBV5-1 and TRBJ2-7, reads KAGVTQTPRYLIKTRGQQVTLSCSPISGHRSVSWYQQTPGQGLQFLFEYFSETQRNKGNFPGRFSGRQFSNSRSEMNVSTLELGDSALYLCASKGAAGIGEQYFGPGTRLTVT.

CDR3 protein: CASGREKLFF. CDR3 in DNA: TGTGCCAGTGGACGGGAAAAACTGTTTTTT. J is TRBJ1-4 and V is TRBV19; D gene uncertain. The CDR3 consists of 10 residues. The germline CDR1 and CDR2 sequences are LNHDA and SQIVND (reference sequence). The germline V and J ends were trimmed by 8 bases and 8 bases, with 6 bases remaining between them.

This clone was seen a few times. The gene calls are TRBV19 and TRBJ1-2; possibly TRBD1 for D (6 bases). The V end lost 3 bases, the J end lost 3 bases, and 17 bases lay between the germline ends. The CDR3 contains 16 residues. Germline V gene sequence: CDR1 LNHDA, CDR2 SQIVND (reference sequence). The CDR3 sequence is CASSIGGGGRYYGYTF. As DNA, the CDR3 is TGTGCCAGTAGTATCGGAGGGGGAGGCAGGTACTATGGCTACACCTTC.

The V call is TRBV9, the J call TRBJ2-7; either TRBD1 or TRBD2 may fit D (5 bases each). V was clipped by 0 bases and J by 6 bases, with 10 bases between them. Germline V gene lookup returns CDR1 SGDLS and CDR2 YYNGEE. The CDR3 totals 13 residues. CDR3 DNA: TGTGCCAGCAGCGTAGCCGCTGGGGGCGAGCAGTACTTC. This translates into CASSVAAGGEQYF.

The chain links TRBV6-5 to TRBJ1-1; D is possibly TRBD1 (5 bases). CDR1 and CDR2 (germline): MNHEY, SVGAGI. The V end was cut by 6 bases, the J end by 11 bases, with 19 bases between. This CDR3 region has 13 residues. CDR3 nucleotide sequence: TGTGCCAGCAGCTCCCAGGGAGGGGAGAGGGCTTTCTTT. Translation gives CASSSQGGERAFF.

This clone came up once. This chain links TRBV27 with TRBJ1-5; TRBD1 is a possible D gene (5 bases). Germline CDR1 MNHEY, CDR2 SMNVEV (reference sequence). Trimming stripped 6 bases from V and 1 base from J, with 13 bases between. This CDR3 region has 15 residues. Written as DNA, the CDR3 is TGTGCCAGCAGGCCCGGGGGGTTAAGCAATCAGCCCCAGCATTTT. It specifies CASRPGGLSNQPQHF.

The chain carries TRBV5-1 and TRBJ2-1; possibly TRBD1 or TRBD2 for D (5 bases each). V gave up 5 bases and J gave up 6 bases, with 15 bases separating them. This CDR3 has 14 amino acids. The germline CDR1 and CDR2 sequences are SGHRS and YFSETQ. The CDR3 region is CASSPGTLRNEQFF. The CDR3 nucleotides are TGCGCCAGCAGTCCCGGGACCCTTCGCAATGAGCAGTTCTTC.

This clone was counted between two and nine times. The chain joins TRBV5-4 to TRBJ2-2; 10 bases map to TRBD2. Germline CDR1 reads SGHNT; CDR2 reads YYREEE (reference sequence). CDR3 length equals 14 residues. Trimming took 4 bases from V and 7 from J; bases not matched to a gene: 4. CDR3 sequence: CASSAGLANGELFF. The CDR3 DNA sequence: TGTGCCAGCAGCGCGGGACTAGCGAACGGGGAGCTGTTTTTT.

J is TRBJ1-5 and V is TRBV6-1; the D gene is possibly TRBD1 (5 bases). V lost 11 bases and J lost 2, with 16 bases in between. Germline-derived CDR1 and CDR2 are MNHNS and SASEGT. The CDR3 length is 14 residues. The CDR3 here is CAVRRGDRNQPQHF. The DNA for the CDR3 is TGTGCCGTCAGGCGGGGGGATCGCAATCAGCCCCAGCATTTT.

This clone was counted between two and nine times. The chain joins TRBV4-3 to TRBJ1-6; 9 nucleotides agree with TRBD1. The CDR3 totals 15 residues. Germline V gene sequence: CDR1 LGHNA, CDR2 YSLEER. Trimming at V came to 0 bases and at J to 6 bases, leaving 0 bases not matched to a gene. CDR3 protein: CASSQEGQGNSPLHF. The CDR3 bases are TGCGCCAGCAGCCAAGAGGGACAGGGTAATTCACCCCTCCACTTT.

The rearrangement joins TRBV9 to TRBJ1-1; 8 bases map to TRBD1. Germline V gene sequence: CDR1 SGDLS, CDR2 YYNGEE. Trimming cost V 2 bases and J 4 bases; bases outside gene matches: 7. The CDR3 contains 15 residues. The CDR3 protein is CASSVSGGVGTEAFF. The CDR3 region has the DNA TGTGCCAGCAGCGTTTCAGGGGGCGTGGGCACTGAAGCTTTCTTT.

The V gene is TRBV5-1, the J gene TRBJ2-3; maybe TRBD2 (6 bases). The CDR3 is made up of 15 amino acids. Trimming stripped 0 bases from V and 4 bases from J, with 12 bases between. The V gene's germline CDR1 is SGHRS and CDR2 YFSETQ. Here the CDR3 DNA reads TGCGCCAGCAGCTTGGTAAGCGGGTTATCAGATACGCAGTATTTT. This gives the protein CASSLVSGLSDTQYF. The full variable domain, with the rest looked up from reference TRBV5-1 and TRBJ2-3, is KAGVTQTPRYLIKTRGQQVTLSCSPISGHRSVSWYQQTPGQGLQFLFEYFSETQRNKGNFPGRFSGRQFSNSRSEMNVSTLELGDSALYLCASSLVSGLSDTQYFGPGTRLTVL.

The rearrangement uses TRBV5-1 and TRBJ1-1; D remains ambiguous. The CDR3 length is 13 residues. The germline gives CDR1 SGHRS, CDR2 YFSETQ. V was shortened by 4 bases and J by 11 bases, with 18 bases between the two germline ends. In DNA, the CDR3 is TGCGCCAGCAGCCCGGAACTGGGAGGCGAGGCTTTCTTT. Protein product: CASSPELGGEAFF.

This clone was seen just once. The chain couples TRBV7-2 to TRBJ2-7, with 9 nucleotides matching TRBD2. The germline CDR1 and CDR2 sequences are SGHTA and FQGNSA. The CDR3 has 15 amino acids. The ends lost 1 base at V and 3 bases at J; junction bases unmatched: 4. CDR3 DNA sequence: TGTGCCAGCAGCTTAGGGTCTAGCGGGGACTACGAGCAGTACTTC. This gives the protein CASSLGSSGDYEQYF.

The CDR3 DNA sequence: TGCGCCAGCAGCGGGACAGGGCTCCACGAGCAGTACTTC. This translates into CASSGTGLHEQYF. The chain links TRBV5-1 to TRBJ2-7; 9 bases fit TRBD1. J gave up 5 bases and V 4 bases, and 4 bases lay outside the gene matches. CDR1 and CDR2 from the germline V gene are SGHRS and YFSETQ. The CDR3 has 13 amino acids.

This clone has more than one count but fewer than ten. CDR3 DNA sequence: TGTGCCAGCAGCTTATCCGGGACAGGGGTTTCACCCCTCCACTTT. Protein: CASSLSGTGVSPLHF. The rearrangement links TRBV7-3 to TRBJ1-6; TRBD1 agrees at 10 bases. The CDR3 length is 15 residues. Germline V gene data show CDR1 as SGHTA and CDR2 as FQGTGA. V shed 2 bases, J shed 9 bases, and the junction held 4 bases outside the gene matches.

The genes are TRBV9 and TRBJ1-4; D uncertain. The V end was cut by 2 bases, the J end by 7 bases, with 15 bases between. The CDR3 is 15 amino acids. The germline V gene encodes CDR1 SGDLS and CDR2 YYNGEE. The chain's CDR3 is CASSVGMDLLEKLFF. DNA of the CDR3: TGTGCCAGCAGCGTTGGTATGGACCTCCTTGAAAAACTGTTTTTT.

The rearrangement joins TRBV6-6 to TRBJ1-2; D is uncertain. CDR3 size: 15 residues. Trimming stripped 4 bases from V and 1 base from J, with 13 bases between. Per the germline V gene, CDR1 is MNHNY and CDR2 is SVGAGI (reference sequence). The CDR3 bases are TGTGCCAGCAGTTCTTCCGGATTTGTTAACTATGGCTACACCTTC. Translated: CASSSSGFVNYGYTF.